This T cell receptor (beta chain) derives from a study of a mutant IDH1 vaccine in newly diagnosed glioma. Libraries were prepared by immunoSEQ multiplex PCR; TCRdb keeps only in-frame clonotypes and omits some of them. Of about 23,000 clones listed, approximately 81% were seen once; the top ten hold approximately 3%. In the case of this clone: What it binds is not known.

The CDR3 loop spans 14 amino acids. Looked up from germline, CDR1 is SGHRS and CDR2 is YFSETQ. The V end was cut by 5 bases, the J end by 5 bases, with 17 bases between. Stated time point: week 47, end of study. Each vaccine dose was 300 ug of mutant IDH1 20-mer peptide, with topical imiquimod. Eight vaccinations reached patients in weeks 1, 3, 5, 7, 11, 15, 19 and 23. The chain has TRBV5-1 and TRBJ2-7, with D perhaps TRBD1 (6 bases). This TCR was sampled from a man aged 35-49 years with glioma. Specimen: PBMCs, collected from a glioma patient whose treatment included an IDH1 peptide vaccine. The CDR3 sequence: CASRLLGGRDEQYF. The CDR3 region has the DNA TGCGCCAGCAGACTACTAGGGGGAAGGGACGAGCAGTACTTC.